This passage covers 2 T cell receptor beta chains from one sample sequenced in a study of T cells in localized non-small cell lung cancer. Assay used: immunoSEQ multiplex PCR; TCRdb lists only in-frame clones, some missing. Of tens of thousands of clones listed, roughly 88% were seen once; the top ten hold roughly 18%. Sequenced material: peripheral blood, taken before any cancer treatment. The source is a male donor at least 60 years old with stage III squamous cell lung carcinoma.

V usage is TRBV5-1 and J usage is TRBJ1-5; 8 bases align to TRBD1. The germline V gene encodes CDR1 SGHRS and CDR2 YFSETQ. The CDR3 contains 16 residues. The trim removed 0 bases at V and 9 bases at J, leaving 11 bases unmatched. The CDR3 spells CASSLAPGTGYGPQHF. In DNA form, the CDR3 reads TGCGCCAGCAGCTTGGCCCCTGGGACAGGTTATGGGCCCCAGCATTTT.

The chain combines TRBV9 with TRBJ1-1; D call uncertain. V gave up 6 bases and J gave up 6 bases, with 12 bases separating them. The V gene's germline CDR1 is SGDLS and CDR2 YYNGEE. The CDR3 spans 12 residues. DNA of the CDR3: TGTGCCAGCAAAACGGGTCCCGCTGAAGCTTTCTTT. Protein product: CASKTGPAEAFF.